This entry is about one TCR beta chain. Its antigen remains unidentified. Base qualities are not provided; no much larger clone lies one nucleotide away. The library relied on PCR. Sequencing was carried out with an Illumina HiSeq 2500. TCR library preparation used molecular barcoding, with unique molecular identifiers applied to normalize quantification of the TCRbeta repertoire. In TCRdb, the public reads were trimmed at Q25 with fastp and aligned with MiXCR, with productive beta chains retained. Rows are combined by CDR3 protein, so each entry shows the most common genes and DNA. The sample profile shows 300,000 to 350,000 distinct CDR3 sequences; around 25% of them were found once. The ten largest clonotypes hold about 10% of the sample. Interpreted using the paper, the treatment or condition label stands for: allogeneic hematopoietic cell transplantation with graft depleted of TCRalphabeta T cells and CD19 B cells. The children who served as transplant recipients had been given grafts of TCRalphabeta/CD19-depleted allogeneic hematopoietic cells.

This specimen belongs to a study of T-cell reconstitution after alpha-beta-depleted transplantation in children (dated by TCRdb to 2015 to 2016). The study in broad terms: Using TCR repertoire profiling, the study followed T-cell immune reconstitution in a quantitative way in children after TCRalphabeta/CD19-depleted allogeneic hematopoietic cell transplantation.

The research as a whole found: In some patients, high TCRbeta diversity at day 60 was attributed to recipient T cells and intrathymic progenitors that had survived conditioning. Apparently early alphabetaT-cell count recovery about two months after transplant reportedly relied on only several hundred rapidly expanded clones derived from non-depleted graft cells. Over subsequent months, a decline in hyperexpanded clone frequencies was noted, and after one year, T-cell counts and TCRbeta diversity were mostly ascribed to newly produced T cells.

The TCR originated in a male patient aged 10 to 17 who had a stem cell transplant for acute lymphoblastic leukemia, so the T cells may come from the graft donor. Here the sequenced sample was PBMCs, mostly from graft donor cells, taken 180 days after TCRalphabeta/CD19-depleted stem cell transplant.

The CDR3 reads as follows: CASSLVLGPYSGANVLTF. The sequenced DNA is TGTGCCAGCAGCTTAGTCCTAGGACCCTACTCTGGGGCCAACGTCCTGACTTTC. The rearranged segments are TRBV11-2 and TRBJ2-6, with the D gene uncertain. The CDR3 runs 18 amino acids, cysteine and phenylalanine included. The entry retains the CDR3 DNA only, 54 bases that are in frame from base 1. According to the germline V gene, CDR1 reads SGHAT and CDR2 reads FQNNGV. Between the V and J ends, shortened by 1 base and 0 bases respectively, the junction contains 13 bases. Reference TRBV11-2 and TRBJ2-6 genes cover what lies past the CDR3, so the full variable domain is EAGVAQSPRYKIIEKRQSVAFWCNPISGHATLYWYQQILGQGPKLLIQFQNNGVVDDSQLPKDRFSAERLKGVDSTLKIQPAKLEDSAVYLCASSLVLGPYSGANVLTFGAGSRLTVL.